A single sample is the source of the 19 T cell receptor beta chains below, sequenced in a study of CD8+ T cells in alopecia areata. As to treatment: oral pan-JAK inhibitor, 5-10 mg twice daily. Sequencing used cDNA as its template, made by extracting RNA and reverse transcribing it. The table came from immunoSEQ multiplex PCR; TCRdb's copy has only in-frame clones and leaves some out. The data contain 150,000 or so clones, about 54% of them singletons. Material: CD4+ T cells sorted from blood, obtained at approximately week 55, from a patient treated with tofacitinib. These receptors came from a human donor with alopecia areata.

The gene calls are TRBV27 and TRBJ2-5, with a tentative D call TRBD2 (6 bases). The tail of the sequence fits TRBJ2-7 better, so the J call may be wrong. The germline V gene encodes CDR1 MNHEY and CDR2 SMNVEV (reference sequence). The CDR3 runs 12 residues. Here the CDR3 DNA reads TGTGCCAGCAGACGGCAGGAGGGCGAGCAGTACTTC. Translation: CASRRQEGEQYF.

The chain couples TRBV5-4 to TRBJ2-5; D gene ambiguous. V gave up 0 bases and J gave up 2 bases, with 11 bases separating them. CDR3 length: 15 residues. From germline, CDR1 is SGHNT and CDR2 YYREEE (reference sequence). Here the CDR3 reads CASSLDRRSQETQYF. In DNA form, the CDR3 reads TGTGCCAGCAGCTTGGACAGAAGAAGTCAAGAGACCCAGTACTTC. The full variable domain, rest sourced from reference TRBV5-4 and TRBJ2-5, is ETGVTQSPTHLIKTRGQQVTLRCSSQSGHNTVSWYQQALGQGPQFIFQYYREEENGRGNFPPRFSGLQFPNYSSELNVNALELDDSALYLCASSLDRRSQETQYFGPGTRLLVL.

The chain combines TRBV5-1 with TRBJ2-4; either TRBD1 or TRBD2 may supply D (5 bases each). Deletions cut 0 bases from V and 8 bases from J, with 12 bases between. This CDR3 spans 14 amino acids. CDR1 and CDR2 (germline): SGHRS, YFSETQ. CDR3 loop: CASSLARGEDIQYF. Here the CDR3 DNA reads TGCGCCAGCAGCTTGGCCCGAGGGGAAGACATTCAGTACTTC.

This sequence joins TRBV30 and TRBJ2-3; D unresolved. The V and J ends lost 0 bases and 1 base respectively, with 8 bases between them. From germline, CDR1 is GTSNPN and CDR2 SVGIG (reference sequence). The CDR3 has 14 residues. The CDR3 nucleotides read TGTGCCTGGAGTGTAGGCCTAGGCACAGATACGCAGTATTTT. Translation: CAWSVGLGTDTQYF.

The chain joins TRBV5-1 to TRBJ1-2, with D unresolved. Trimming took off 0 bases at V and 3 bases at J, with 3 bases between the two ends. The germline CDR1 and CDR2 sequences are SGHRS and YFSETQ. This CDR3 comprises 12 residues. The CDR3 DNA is TGCGCCAGCAGCTTGGATGACTATGGCTACACCTTC. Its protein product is CASSLDDYGYTF.

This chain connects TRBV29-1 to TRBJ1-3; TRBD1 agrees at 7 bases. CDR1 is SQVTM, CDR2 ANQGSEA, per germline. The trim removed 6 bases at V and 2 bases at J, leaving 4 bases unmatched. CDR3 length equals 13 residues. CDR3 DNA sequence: TGCAGCGTGCCCGACAGGGCTGGAAACACCATATATTTT. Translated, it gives CSVPDRAGNTIYF.

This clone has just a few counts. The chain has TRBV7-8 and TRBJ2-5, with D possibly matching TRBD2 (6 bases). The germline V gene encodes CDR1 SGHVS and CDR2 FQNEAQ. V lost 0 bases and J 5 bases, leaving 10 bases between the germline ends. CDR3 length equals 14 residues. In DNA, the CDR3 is TGTGCCAGCAGCTTAGCGCCTAGCGTGGAGACCCAGTACTTC. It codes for CASSLAPSVETQYF.

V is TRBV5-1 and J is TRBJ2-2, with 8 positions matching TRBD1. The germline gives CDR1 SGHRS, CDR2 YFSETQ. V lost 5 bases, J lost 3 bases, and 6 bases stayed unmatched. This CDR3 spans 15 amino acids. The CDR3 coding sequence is TGCGCCAGCAGTTTCAACAGGGGGGACACCGGGGAGCTGTTTTTT. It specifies CASSFNRGDTGELFF.

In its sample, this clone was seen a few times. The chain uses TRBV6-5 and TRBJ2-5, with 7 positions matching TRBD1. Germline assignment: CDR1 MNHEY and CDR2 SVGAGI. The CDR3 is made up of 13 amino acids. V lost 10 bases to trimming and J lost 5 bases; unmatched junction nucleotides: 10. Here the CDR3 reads CATRQGLHETQYF. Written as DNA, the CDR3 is TGTGCCACTCGACAGGGTTTACACGAGACCCAGTACTTC.

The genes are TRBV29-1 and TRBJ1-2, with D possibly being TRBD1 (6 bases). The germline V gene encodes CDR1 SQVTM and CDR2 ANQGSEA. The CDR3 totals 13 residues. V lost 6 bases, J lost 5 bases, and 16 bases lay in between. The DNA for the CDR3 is TGCAGCGTGGGGGCCAGGGGAGGATATGGCTACACCTTC. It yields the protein CSVGARGGYGYTF.

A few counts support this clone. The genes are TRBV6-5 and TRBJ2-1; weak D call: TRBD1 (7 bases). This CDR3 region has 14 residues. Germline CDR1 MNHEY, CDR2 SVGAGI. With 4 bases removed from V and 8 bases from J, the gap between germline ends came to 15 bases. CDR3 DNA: TGTGCCAGCAGTTCCCGACTAGGGGGCGATGAGCAGTTCTTC. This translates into CASSSRLGGDEQFF.

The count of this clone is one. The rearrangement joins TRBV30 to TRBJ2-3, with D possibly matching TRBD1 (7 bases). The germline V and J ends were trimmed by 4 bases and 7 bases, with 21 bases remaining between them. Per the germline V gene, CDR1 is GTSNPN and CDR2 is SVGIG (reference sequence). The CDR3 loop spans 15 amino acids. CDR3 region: CAWKPAGTAPYTQYF. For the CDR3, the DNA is TGTGCCTGGAAGCCTGCGGGGACAGCTCCTTATACGCAGTATTTT. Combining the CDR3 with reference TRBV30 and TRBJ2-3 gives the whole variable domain SQTIHQWPATLVQPVGSPLSLECTVEGTSNPNLYWYRQAAGRGLQLLFYSVGIGQISSEVPQNLSASRPQDRQFILSSKKLLLSDSGFYLCAWKPAGTAPYTQYFGPGTRLTVL.

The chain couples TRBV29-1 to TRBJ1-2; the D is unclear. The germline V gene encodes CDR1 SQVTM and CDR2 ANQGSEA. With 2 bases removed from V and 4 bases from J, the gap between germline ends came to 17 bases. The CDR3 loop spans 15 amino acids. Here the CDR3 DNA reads TGCAGCGTTGAAACCCCACCAGGTCAGCGCTATGGCTACACCTTC. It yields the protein CSVETPPGQRYGYTF. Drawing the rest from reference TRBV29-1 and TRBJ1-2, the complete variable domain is SAVISQKPSRDICQRGTSLTIQCQVDSQVTMMFWYRQQPGQSLTLIATANQGSEATYESGFVIDKFPISRPNLTFSTLTVSNMSPEDSSIYLCSVETPPGQRYGYTFGSGTRLTVV.

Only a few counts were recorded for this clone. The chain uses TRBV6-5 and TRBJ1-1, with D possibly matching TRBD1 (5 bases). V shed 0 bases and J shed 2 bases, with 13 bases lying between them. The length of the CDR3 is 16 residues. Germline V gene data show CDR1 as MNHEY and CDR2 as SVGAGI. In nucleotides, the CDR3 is TGTGCCAGCAGTTACTCTATTGGCAGGGCAAACACTGAAGCTTTCTTT. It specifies CASSYSIGRANTEAFF.

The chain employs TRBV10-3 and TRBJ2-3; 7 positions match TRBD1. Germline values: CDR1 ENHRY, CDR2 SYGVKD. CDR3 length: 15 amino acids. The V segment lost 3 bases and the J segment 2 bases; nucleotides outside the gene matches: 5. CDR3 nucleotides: TGTGCCATCAGTGATTGGGACAGCCCCACAGATACGCAGTATTTT. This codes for CAISDWDSPTDTQYF.

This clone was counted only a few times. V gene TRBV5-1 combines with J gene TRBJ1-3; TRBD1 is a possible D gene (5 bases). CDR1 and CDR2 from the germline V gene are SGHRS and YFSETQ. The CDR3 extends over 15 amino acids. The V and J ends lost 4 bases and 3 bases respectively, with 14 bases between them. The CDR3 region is CASSVQPQGGNTIYF. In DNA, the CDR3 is TGCGCCAGCAGCGTCCAACCGCAGGGTGGAAACACCATATATTTT. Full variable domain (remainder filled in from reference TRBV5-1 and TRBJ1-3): KAGVTQTPRYLIKTRGQQVTLSCSPISGHRSVSWYQQTPGQGLQFLFEYFSETQRNKGNFPGRFSGRQFSNSRSEMNVSTLELGDSALYLCASSVQPQGGNTIYFGEGSWLTVV.

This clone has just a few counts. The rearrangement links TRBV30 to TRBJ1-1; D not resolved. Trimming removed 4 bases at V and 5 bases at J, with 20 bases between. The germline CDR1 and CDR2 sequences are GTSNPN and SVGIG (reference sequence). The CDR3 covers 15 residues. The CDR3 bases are TGTGCCTGGACCCCAGTTAAGAAGACGGGTACTGAAGCTTTCTTT. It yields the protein CAWTPVKKTGTEAFF.

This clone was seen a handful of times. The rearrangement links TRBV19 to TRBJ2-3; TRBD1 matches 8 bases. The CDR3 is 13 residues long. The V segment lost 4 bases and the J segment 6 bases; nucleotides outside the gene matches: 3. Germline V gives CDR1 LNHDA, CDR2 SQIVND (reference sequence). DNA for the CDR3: TGTGCCAGTAGTACGGACAGGGCGGATACGCAGTATTTT. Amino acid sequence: CASSTDRADTQYF. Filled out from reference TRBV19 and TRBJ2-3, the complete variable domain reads DGGITQSPKYLFRKEGQNVTLSCEQNLNHDAMYWYRQDPGQGLRLIYYSQIVNDFQKGDIAEGYSVSREKKESFPLTVTSAQKNPTAFYLCASSTDRADTQYFGPGTRLTVL.

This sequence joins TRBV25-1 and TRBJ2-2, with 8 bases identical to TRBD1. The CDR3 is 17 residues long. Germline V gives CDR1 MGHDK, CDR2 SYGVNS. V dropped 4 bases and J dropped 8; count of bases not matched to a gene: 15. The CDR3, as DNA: TGTGCCAGCAGTGCACTCGGGACAGGAAGGACTTTGGGGGAGCTGTTTTTT. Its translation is CASSALGTGRTLGELFF. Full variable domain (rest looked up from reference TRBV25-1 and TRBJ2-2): EADIYQTPRYLVIGTGKKITLECSQTMGHDKMYWYQQDPGMELHLIHYSYGVNSTEKGDLSSESTVSRIRTEHFPLTLESARPSHTSQYLCASSALGTGRTLGELFFGEGSRLTVL.